These 23 T cell receptor beta chains came from one sample sequenced in a study. One entry per CDR3 protein, called by TCRdb with MiXCR from the 5' RACE reads. The sample has tens of thousands of distinct CDR3 sequences, 25% to 35% seen once. The sequenced sample was tumor-infiltrating memory CD4+ T cells sorted from the breast tumor. The subset denotes: memory CD4+ T cells, CD4+CD45RO+CD25-. The source of these receptors is a female donor with breast cancer.

The chain combines TRBV27 with TRBJ2-2; D unclear. V was shortened by 0 bases and J by 6 bases, with 5 bases between the two germline ends. The germline gives CDR1 MNHEY, CDR2 SMNVEV (reference sequence). The CDR3 extends over 13 amino acids. The CDR3 loop reads CASSLSASGELFF. For the CDR3, the DNA is TGTGCCAGCAGTTTATCAGCGTCCGGGGAGCTGTTTTTT.

As regards this clonotype: Mismatch with germline at one junction end may stem from a read error. This chain connects TRBV7-3 to TRBJ2-7; 10 nucleotides align to TRBD2. CDR3 length: 14 amino acids. Looked up from germline, CDR1 is SGHTA and CDR2 is FQGTGA. Here the CDR3 reads CTSSSSGGRDEQYF. The CDR3, as DNA: TGTACCAGCAGCTCTAGCGGGGGTAGGGACGAGCAGTACTTC.

This clonotype was seen only a few times. The V call is TRBV3-1, the J call TRBJ2-1; the D is unclear. This CDR3 is 14 amino acids long. Germline V lookup: CDR1 LGHDT, CDR2 YNNKEL (reference sequence). Trimming took off 0 bases at V and 8 bases at J, with 11 bases between the two ends. The CDR3 DNA reads as TGTGCCAGCAGCCAAGAGGGTTACGGCGATGAGCAGTTCTTC. It translates to CASSQEGYGDEQFF.

This clonotype was detected a few times. The J gene is TRBJ2-3, the V gene TRBV4-2; 9 nucleotides match TRBD2. This CDR3 contains 17 residues. Germline trimming cut 1 base from V and 1 base from J; bases unmatched to any gene: 6. Germline V gives CDR1 LGHNA, CDR2 YNFKEQ. The CDR3 nucleotides are TGTGCCAGCAGCCAAGTCTTAGCGGGAGATGGCACAGATACGCAGTATTTT. Residues: CASSQVLAGDGTDTQYF.

This clonotype was recorded many times. The chain is built from TRBV6-5 and TRBJ1-1; TRBD1 matches 8 bases. After removal of 2 bases from V and 4 bases from J, the junction contained 3 bases not matched to a gene. This CDR3 spans 14 amino acids. In germline, CDR1 is MNHEY, CDR2 SVGAGI. The chain's CDR3 is CASSYRDRGTEAFF. The DNA for the CDR3 is TGTGCCAGCAGTTACCGCGACAGGGGCACTGAAGCTTTCTTT.

This clonotype was detected a few times. The rearrangement links TRBV5-1 to TRBJ2-1; 7 bases agree with TRBD2. The CDR3 runs to 15 residues. The germline V gene encodes CDR1 SGHRS and CDR2 YFSETQ. V lost 4 bases to trimming and J lost 1 base; unmatched junction nucleotides: 5. CDR3 in DNA: TGCGCCAGCAGCCAAAGCGGGGAATCCTACAATGAGCAGTTCTTC. It specifies CASSQSGESYNEQFF.

This clonotype has only a few counts. This chain uses TRBV6-2 or TRBV6-3 with TRBJ2-1; D not resolved. CDR3 size: 14 residues. With 7 bases removed from V and 2 bases from J, the gap between germline ends came to 12 bases. In germline, CDR1 is MNHEY, CDR2 SVGEGT. The CDR3 sequence: CASKDPQAYNEQFF. The CDR3 nucleotides read TGTGCCAGCAAGGATCCCCAGGCCTACAATGAGCAGTTCTTC.

This clonotype appeared many times. For the CDR3, the DNA is TGCGCCAGCAGCCAACCTGGACTAGCGGGAGGGCCAAGGAAGTACACAGATACGCAGTATTTT. It specifies CASSQPGLAGGPRKYTDTQYF. The V and J genes are TRBV4-1 and TRBJ2-3; 15 positions match TRBD2. Unmatched junction bases numbered 14, after V lost 2 bases and J lost 2 bases. The CDR3 contains 21 residues. The germline V gene has CDR1 MGHRA and CDR2 YSYEKL.

The V gene is TRBV9, the J gene TRBJ2-1; D remains unclear. CDR1 and CDR2 from the germline V gene are SGDLS and YYNGEE. V was trimmed by 0 bases and J by 3 bases, leaving 1 base between them. The CDR3 has 12 residues. The CDR3 reads CASSVGYNEQFF. CDR3 coding DNA: TGTGCCAGCAGCGTAGGCTACAATGAGCAGTTCTTC.

This clonotype has ten or more counts. The chain links TRBV5-4 to TRBJ1-1; TRBD1 agrees at 7 bases. The CDR3 spans 13 residues. The germline CDR1 and CDR2 sequences are SGHNT and YYREEE (reference sequence). Losses at the gene ends were 0 bases for V and 7 bases for J; bases not matched to a gene: 3. The CDR3 DNA reads TGTGCCAGCAGCTTGGCCAGGGGGGGTGAAGCTTTCTTT. Translating gives CASSLARGGEAFF.

On this clonotype itself: One junction end does not reproduce the germline sequence, and a read error may be involved. V and J are TRBV11-1 and TRBJ1-1; the D gene is possibly TRBD1 (6 bases). CDR3 length equals 14 residues. In germline, CDR1 is SGHAT, CDR2 FQDESV (reference sequence). The CDR3 sequence: CTSSFRTGRGEAFF. Written as DNA, the CDR3 is TGTACCAGCAGCTTCCGAACAGGGCGAGGTGAAGCTTTCTTT. Full variable domain (rest looked up from reference TRBV11-1 and TRBJ1-1): EAEVAQSPRYKITEKSQAVAFWCDPISGHATLYWYRQILGQGPELLVQFQDESVVDDSQLPKDRFSAERLKGVDSTLKIQPAELGDSAMYLCTSSFRTGRGEAFFGQGTRLTVV.

The J gene is TRBJ1-2, the V gene TRBV27, with D perhaps TRBD1 (5 bases). This CDR3 contains 16 residues. Deletions cut 3 bases from V and 5 bases from J, with 19 bases between. CDR1 MNHEY and CDR2 SMNVEV come from the germline V gene (reference sequence). The DNA of the CDR3 is TGTGCCAGCAGTTTCTTCGGCACGGGACTGGGGTATGGCTACACCTTC. This codes for CASSFFGTGLGYGYTF.

This CDR3 reads CASSPVRGLENTEAFF. Here the CDR3 DNA reads TGTGCCAGCAGCCCCGTCCGTGGGCTTGAGAACACTGAAGCTTTCTTT. The rearrangement links TRBV11-2 to TRBJ1-1; D unclear. The length of the CDR3 is 16 residues. The germline V gene has CDR1 SGHAT and CDR2 FQNNGV. Trimming removed 5 bases from V and 1 base from J, with 17 bases in between.

The CDR3 is CASSPQGLGEKLFF. Written as DNA, the CDR3 is TGTGCCAGCAGTCCTCAGGGGTTGGGAGAAAAACTGTTTTTT. V is TRBV12-3 or TRBV12-4 and J is TRBJ1-4, with D possibly TRBD1 on 6 matching bases. Trimming pared 5 bases from V and 8 bases from J, leaving 15 bases between. The CDR3 runs to 14 residues.

This clonotype was detected only a few times. This sequence joins TRBV5-4 and TRBJ2-1; 7 bases match TRBD1. The CDR3 loop spans 14 amino acids. Germline lookup yields CDR1 SGHNT and CDR2 YYREEE (reference sequence). V gave up 4 bases and J gave up 1 base; unmatched junction bases: 2. This CDR3 reads CASSPQGSYNEQFF. DNA of the CDR3: TGTGCCAGCAGCCCACAGGGGTCCTACAATGAGCAGTTCTTC.

This clonotype occurred many times. The chain recombines TRBV7-3 with TRBJ1-1; D unclear. The CDR3 is 14 residues long. Germline values: CDR1 SGHTA, CDR2 FQGTGA. V dropped 3 bases and J dropped 3 bases, with 11 bases sitting between them. The CDR3 sequence: CASSLSLFHTEAFF. CDR3 DNA: TGTGCCAGCAGCTTGTCCCTCTTCCACACTGAAGCTTTCTTT.

This clonotype was seen only a few times. V usage is TRBV9 and J usage is TRBJ2-3, with 7 positions matching TRBD2. CDR3 length: 14 amino acids. The J segment lost 6 bases and the V segment lost 1 base, leaving 5 bases of the junction unmatched. From germline, CDR1 is SGDLS and CDR2 YYNGEE. Written as DNA, the CDR3 is TGTGCCAGCAGCGTACGGGGGGTCAAGGATACGCAGTATTTT. It translates to CASSVRGVKDTQYF. The complete variable domain, with remaining parts taken from reference TRBV9 and TRBJ2-3, reads DSGVTQTPKHLITATGQRVTLRCSPRSGDLSVYWYQQSLDQGLQFLIQYYNGEERAKGNILERFSAQQFPDLHSELNLSSLELGDSALYFCASSVRGVKDTQYFGPGTRLTVL.

The gene calls are TRBV24-1 and TRBJ2-1; 10 nucleotides match TRBD2. The germline gives CDR1 KGHDR, CDR2 SFDVKD. V lost 3 bases, J lost 6 bases, and 7 bases stayed unmatched. This CDR3 has 16 residues. As DNA, the CDR3 is TGTGCCACCAGTGATAGTGGACTAGCGGTGGCCAATGAGCAGTTCTTC. It codes for CATSDSGLAVANEQFF.

This clonotype was counted between two and nine times. This chain joins TRBV5-1 and TRBJ1-2, with unresolved D. Germline V CDR1 and CDR2: SGHRS, YFSETQ. The CDR3 contains 13 residues. The V gene lost 0 bases and the J gene lost 4 bases, with 7 bases spanning the gap. CDR3 amino acids: CASSLDPSYGYTF. CDR3 in DNA: TGCGCCAGCAGCTTGGATCCGTCCTATGGCTACACCTTC.

CDR3 DNA: TGCAGTGCTAGGGACGGGCGCGGGATAGATAACGAGCAGTTCTTC. The encoded protein is CSARDGRGIDNEQFF. The V and J genes are TRBV20-1 and TRBJ2-1; D may be TRBD2 (6 bases). This CDR3 is built from 15 residues. Deletions cut 3 bases from V and 10 bases from J, with 22 bases between. CDR1 DFQATT and CDR2 SNEGSKA come from the germline V gene (reference sequence).

This clonotype appeared a few times. CDR3 residues: CASSRATIGQGLSYEQYF. The DNA of the CDR3 is TGTGCCAGCAGCCGTGCGACAATCGGACAGGGCCTATCCTACGAGCAGTACTTC. The chain uses TRBV7-9 and TRBJ2-7; the match to TRBD1 covers 8 bases. Germline CDR1 and CDR2: SEHNR and FQNEAQ (reference sequence). V gave up 5 bases and J gave up 1 base; unmatched junction bases: 16. The CDR3 sequence is 18 residues long.

This clonotype has more than one count but fewer than ten. This chain connects TRBV7-8 to TRBJ1-4; tentatively, D is TRBD1 (5 bases). CDR1 is SGHVS and CDR2 is FQNEAQ in the germline V gene. Trimming left V 2 bases short and J 8 bases short, with 12 bases between. The CDR3 has 14 amino acids. The CDR3 is CASSLRQGGEKLFF. CDR3 in DNA: TGTGCCAGCAGCTTACGGCAGGGAGGAGAAAAACTGTTTTTT.

The gene calls are TRBV4-1 and TRBJ1-5; D ambiguous. The V gene's germline CDR1 is MGHRA and CDR2 YSYEKL. This CDR3 has 14 residues. V lost 8 bases, J lost 3 bases, and 14 bases lay in between. The DNA of the CDR3 is TGCGCCAGCTCTCCCAACGTAATCAATCAGCCCCAGCATTTT. This gives the protein CASSPNVINQPQHF.